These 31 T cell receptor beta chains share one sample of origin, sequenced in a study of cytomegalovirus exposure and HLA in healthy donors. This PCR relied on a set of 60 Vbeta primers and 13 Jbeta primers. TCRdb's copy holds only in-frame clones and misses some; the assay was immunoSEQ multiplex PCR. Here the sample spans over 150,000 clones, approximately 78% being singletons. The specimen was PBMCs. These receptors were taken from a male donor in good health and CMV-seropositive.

CDR3 region: CASSQDTHYEQYF. The CDR3 coding sequence is TGCGCCAGCAGCCAGGACACTCACTACGAGCAGTACTTC. V usage is TRBV4-3 and J usage is TRBJ2-5; possibly TRBD1 for D (5 bases). The last part of the DNA fits TRBJ2-7 better; the J call may be wrong. The CDR3 loop spans 13 amino acids. Germline V gene sequence: CDR1 LGHNA, CDR2 YSLEER.

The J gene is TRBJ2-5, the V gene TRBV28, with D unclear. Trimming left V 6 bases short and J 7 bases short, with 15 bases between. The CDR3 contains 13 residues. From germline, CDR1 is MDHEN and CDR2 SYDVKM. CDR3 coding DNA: TGTGCCAGCAGCCTCCCCGCCCTGCGGACCCAGTACTTC. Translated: CASSLPALRTQYF.

Written as DNA, the CDR3 is TGTGCCAGCTCCGAAGGGGCAGGAAACTATGGCTACACCTTC. This codes for CASSEGAGNYGYTF. The V and J genes are TRBV18 and TRBJ1-2, with D maybe TRBD1 (5 bases). The CDR3 loop spans 14 amino acids. The V and J ends lost 6 bases and 2 bases respectively, with 13 bases between them. The V gene's germline CDR1 is KGHSH and CDR2 LQKENI.

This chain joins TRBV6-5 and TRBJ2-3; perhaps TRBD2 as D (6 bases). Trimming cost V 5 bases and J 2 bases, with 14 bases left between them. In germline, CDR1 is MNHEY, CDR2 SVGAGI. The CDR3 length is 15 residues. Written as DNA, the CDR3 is TGTGCCAGCAGTATTATAGCGGAGGACACAGATACGCAGTATTTT. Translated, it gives CASSIIAEDTDTQYF.

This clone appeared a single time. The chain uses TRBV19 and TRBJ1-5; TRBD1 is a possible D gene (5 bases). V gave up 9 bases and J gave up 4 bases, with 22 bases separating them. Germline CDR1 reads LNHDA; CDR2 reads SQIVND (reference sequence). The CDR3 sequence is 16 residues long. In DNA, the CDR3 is TGTGCCAGCCGGCTCACGGACACCCTAAAGAATCAGCCCCAGCATTTT. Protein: CASRLTDTLKNQPQHF.

CDR3 sequence: CASSFGTGDNEQFF. The DNA of the CDR3 is TGCGCCAGCAGCTTCGGGACAGGGGACAATGAGCAGTTCTTC. This sequence joins TRBV5-1 and TRBJ2-1; 10 nucleotides align to TRBD1. This CDR3 is 14 amino acids long. Per the germline V gene, CDR1 is SGHRS and CDR2 is YFSETQ. Trimming removed 2 bases from V and 5 bases from J; junction bases left unmatched: 1. Drawing the rest from reference TRBV5-1 and TRBJ2-1, the complete variable domain is KAGVTQTPRYLIKTRGQQVTLSCSPISGHRSVSWYQQTPGQGLQFLFEYFSETQRNKGNFPGRFSGRQFSNSRSEMNVSTLELGDSALYLCASSFGTGDNEQFFGPGTRLTVL.

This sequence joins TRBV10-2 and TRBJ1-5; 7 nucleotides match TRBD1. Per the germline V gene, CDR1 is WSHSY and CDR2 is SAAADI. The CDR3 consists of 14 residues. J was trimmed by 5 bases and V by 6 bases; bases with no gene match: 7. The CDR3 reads CASSETGPHQPQHF. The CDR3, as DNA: TGCGCCAGCAGCGAGACAGGGCCCCATCAGCCCCAGCATTTT.

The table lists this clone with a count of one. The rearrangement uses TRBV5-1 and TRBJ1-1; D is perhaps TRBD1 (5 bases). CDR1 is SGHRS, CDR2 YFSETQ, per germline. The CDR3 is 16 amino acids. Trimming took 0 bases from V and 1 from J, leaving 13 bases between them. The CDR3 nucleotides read TGCGCCAGCAGCTTGGTACCGGGACTCACGAACACTGAAGCTTTCTTT. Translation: CASSLVPGLTNTEAFF.

The CDR3 here is CASSGEIDSNQPQHF. In DNA, the CDR3 is TGTGCCAGCAGCGGTGAGATAGATAGCAATCAGCCCCAGCATTTT. The V call is TRBV11-2, the J call TRBJ1-5; unclear D gene. CDR1 is SGHAT, CDR2 FQNNGV, per germline. The CDR3 sequence is 15 residues long. V was pared by 5 bases and J by 0 bases, with 11 bases between.

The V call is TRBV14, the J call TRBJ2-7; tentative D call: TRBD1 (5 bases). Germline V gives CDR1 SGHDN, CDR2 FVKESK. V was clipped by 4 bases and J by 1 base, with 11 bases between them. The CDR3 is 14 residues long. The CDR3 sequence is CASSRSGWSYEQYF. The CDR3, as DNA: TGTGCCAGCAGCCGATCAGGGTGGTCCTACGAGCAGTACTTC.

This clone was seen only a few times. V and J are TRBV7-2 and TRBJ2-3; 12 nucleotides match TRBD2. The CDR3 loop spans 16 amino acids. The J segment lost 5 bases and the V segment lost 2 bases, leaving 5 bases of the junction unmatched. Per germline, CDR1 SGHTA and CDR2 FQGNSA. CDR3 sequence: CASSLILAGGQDTQYF. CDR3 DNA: TGTGCCAGCAGCTTAATCCTAGCGGGGGGGCAAGATACGCAGTATTTT.

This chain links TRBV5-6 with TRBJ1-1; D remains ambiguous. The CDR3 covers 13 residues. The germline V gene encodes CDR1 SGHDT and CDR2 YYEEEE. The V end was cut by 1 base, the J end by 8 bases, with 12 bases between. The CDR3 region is CASSLLQRPEAFF. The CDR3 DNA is TGTGCCAGCAGCTTGCTTCAGAGGCCAGAAGCTTTCTTT. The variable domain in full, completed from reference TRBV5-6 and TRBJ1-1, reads DAGVTQSPTHLIKTRGQQVTLRCSPKSGHDTVSWYQQALGQGPQFIFQYYEEEERQRGNFPDRFSGHQFPNYSSELNVNALLLGDSALYLCASSLLQRPEAFFGQGTRLTVV.

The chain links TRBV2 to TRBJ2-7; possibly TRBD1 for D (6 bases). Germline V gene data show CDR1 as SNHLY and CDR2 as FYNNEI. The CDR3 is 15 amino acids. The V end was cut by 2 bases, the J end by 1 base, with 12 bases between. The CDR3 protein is CASSETGTGSYEQYF. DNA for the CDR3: TGTGCCAGCAGTGAAACAGGGACGGGGTCCTACGAGCAGTACTTC.

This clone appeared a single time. The DNA for the CDR3 is TGTGCCAGCAGCTTGCCCGGGAACTCTGGAAACACCATATATTTT. This translates into CASSLPGNSGNTIYF. This sequence joins TRBV5-6 and TRBJ1-3; D not resolved. The CDR3 is 15 residues long. V was clipped by 1 base and J by 0 bases, with 8 bases between them. Germline V lookup: CDR1 SGHDT, CDR2 YYEEEE.

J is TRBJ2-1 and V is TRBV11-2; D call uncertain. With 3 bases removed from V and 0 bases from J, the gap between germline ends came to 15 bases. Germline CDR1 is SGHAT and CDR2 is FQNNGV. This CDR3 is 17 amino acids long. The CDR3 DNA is TGTGCCAGCAGCTTCGACCGGGTCCCCAGCTCCTACAATGAGCAGTTCTTC. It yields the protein CASSFDRVPSSYNEQFF.

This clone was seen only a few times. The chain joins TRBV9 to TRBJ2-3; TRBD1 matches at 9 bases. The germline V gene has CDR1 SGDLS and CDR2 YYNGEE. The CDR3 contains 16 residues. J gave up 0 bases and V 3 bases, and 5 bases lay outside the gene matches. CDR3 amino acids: CASSAGTGTSTDTQYF. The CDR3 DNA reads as TGTGCCAGCAGCGCCGGGACAGGGACTAGCACAGATACGCAGTATTTT.

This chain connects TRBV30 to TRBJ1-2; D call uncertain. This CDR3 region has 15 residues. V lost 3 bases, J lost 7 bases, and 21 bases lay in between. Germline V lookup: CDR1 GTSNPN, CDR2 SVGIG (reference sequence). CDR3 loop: CAWRLRFGKAGGYTF. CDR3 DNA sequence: TGTGCCTGGAGACTACGCTTTGGCAAGGCGGGTGGCTACACCTTC.

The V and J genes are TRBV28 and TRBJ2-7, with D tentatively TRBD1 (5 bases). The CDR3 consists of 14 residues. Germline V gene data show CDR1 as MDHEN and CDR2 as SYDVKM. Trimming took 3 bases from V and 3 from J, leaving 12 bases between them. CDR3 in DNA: TGTGCCAGCAGTTTCACAGGCTACTTCTACGAGCAGTACTTC. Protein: CASSFTGYFYEQYF. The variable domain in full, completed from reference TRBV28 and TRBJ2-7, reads DVKVTQSSRYLVKRTGEKVFLECVQDMDHENMFWYRQDPGLGLRLIYFSYDVKMKEKGDIPEGYSVSREKKERFSLILESASTNQTSMYLCASSFTGYFYEQYFGPGTRLTVT.

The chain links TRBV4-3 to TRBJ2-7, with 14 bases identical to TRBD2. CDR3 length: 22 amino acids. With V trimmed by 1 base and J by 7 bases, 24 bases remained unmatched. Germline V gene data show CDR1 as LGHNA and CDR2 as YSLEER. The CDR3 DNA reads TGCGCCAGCAGCCAAGTTGGGACTGGGGGGGGACTAGCGGGAGCTTATTGGTCAGAGCAGTACTTC. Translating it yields CASSQVGTGGGLAGAYWSEQYF.

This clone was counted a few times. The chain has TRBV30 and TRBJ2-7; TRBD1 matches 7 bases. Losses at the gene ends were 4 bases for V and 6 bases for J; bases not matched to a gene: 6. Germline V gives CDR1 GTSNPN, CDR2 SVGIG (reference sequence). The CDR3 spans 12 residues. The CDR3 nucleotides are TGTGCCTGGACCCCGGGACAGCTCGAGCAGTACTTC. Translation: CAWTPGQLEQYF.

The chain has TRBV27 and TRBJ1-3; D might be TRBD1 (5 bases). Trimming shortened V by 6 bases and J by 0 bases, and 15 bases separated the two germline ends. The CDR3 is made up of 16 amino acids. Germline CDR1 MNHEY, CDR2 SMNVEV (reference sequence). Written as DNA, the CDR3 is TGTGCCAGCAGGGAGCGAGGACACAGCTCTGGAAACACCATATATTTT. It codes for CASRERGHSSGNTIYF.

CDR3 nucleotide sequence: TGTGCCAGCAGTGGTTTGACAGGGGGCTATGGAAACACCATATATTTT. This gives the protein CASSGLTGGYGNTIYF. The chain joins TRBV25-1 to TRBJ1-3; 10 bases map to TRBD1. This CDR3 has 16 amino acids. J gave up 3 bases and V 4 bases, and 6 bases lay outside the gene matches. Germline CDR1 MGHDK, CDR2 SYGVNS.

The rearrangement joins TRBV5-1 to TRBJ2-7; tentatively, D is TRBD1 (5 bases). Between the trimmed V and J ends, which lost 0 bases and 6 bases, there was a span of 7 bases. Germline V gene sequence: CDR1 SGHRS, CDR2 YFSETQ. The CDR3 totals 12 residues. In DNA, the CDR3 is TGCGCCAGCAGCTTGGACAGGAGCGAGCAGTACTTC. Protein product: CASSLDRSEQYF.

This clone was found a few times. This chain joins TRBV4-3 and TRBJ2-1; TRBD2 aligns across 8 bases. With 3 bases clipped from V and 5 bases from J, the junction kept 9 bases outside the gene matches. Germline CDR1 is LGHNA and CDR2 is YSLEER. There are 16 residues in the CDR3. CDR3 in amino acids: CASSHGIGTRNNEQFF. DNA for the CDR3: TGCGCCAGCAGCCACGGAATCGGGACTAGGAACAATGAGCAGTTCTTC.

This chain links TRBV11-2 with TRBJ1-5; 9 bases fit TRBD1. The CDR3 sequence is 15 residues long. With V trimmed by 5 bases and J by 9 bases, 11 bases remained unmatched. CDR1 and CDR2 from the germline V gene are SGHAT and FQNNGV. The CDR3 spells CASSQSRDRVSPQHF. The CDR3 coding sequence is TGTGCCAGCAGCCAATCTAGGGACAGGGTATCGCCCCAGCATTTT.

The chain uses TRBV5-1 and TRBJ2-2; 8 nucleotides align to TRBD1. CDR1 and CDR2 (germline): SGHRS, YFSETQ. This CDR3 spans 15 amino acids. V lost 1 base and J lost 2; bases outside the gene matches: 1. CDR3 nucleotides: TGCGCCAGCAGCTTGACAGGGGGTAACACCGGGGAGCTGTTTTTT. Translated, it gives CASSLTGGNTGELFF. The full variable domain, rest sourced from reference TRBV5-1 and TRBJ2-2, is KAGVTQTPRYLIKTRGQQVTLSCSPISGHRSVSWYQQTPGQGLQFLFEYFSETQRNKGNFPGRFSGRQFSNSRSEMNVSTLELGDSALYLCASSLTGGNTGELFFGEGSRLTVL.

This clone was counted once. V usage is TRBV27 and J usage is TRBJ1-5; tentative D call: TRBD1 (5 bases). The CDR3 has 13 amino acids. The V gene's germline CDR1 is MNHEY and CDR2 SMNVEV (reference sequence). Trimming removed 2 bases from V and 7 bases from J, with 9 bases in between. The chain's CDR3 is CASSLRGEQPQHF. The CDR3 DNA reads TGTGCCAGCAGTTTAAGGGGTGAGCAGCCCCAGCATTTT.

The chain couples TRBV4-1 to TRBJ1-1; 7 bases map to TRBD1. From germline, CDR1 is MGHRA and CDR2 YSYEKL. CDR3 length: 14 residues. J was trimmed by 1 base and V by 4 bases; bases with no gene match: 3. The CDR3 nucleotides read TGCGCCAGCAGCCTGGACAGGCCGAACACTGAAGCTTTCTTT. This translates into CASSLDRPNTEAFF.

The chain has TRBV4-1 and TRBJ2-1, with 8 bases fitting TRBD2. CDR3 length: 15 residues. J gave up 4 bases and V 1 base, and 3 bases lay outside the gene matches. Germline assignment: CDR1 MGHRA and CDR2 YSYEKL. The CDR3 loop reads CASSQAGGQYNEQFF. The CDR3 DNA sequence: TGCGCCAGCAGCCAAGCGGGGGGGCAGTACAATGAGCAGTTCTTC.

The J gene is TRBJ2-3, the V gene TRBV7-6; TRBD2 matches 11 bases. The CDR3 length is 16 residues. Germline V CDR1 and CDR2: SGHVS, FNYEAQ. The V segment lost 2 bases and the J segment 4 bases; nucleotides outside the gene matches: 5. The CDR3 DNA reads TGTGCCAGCAGCTTAAATAGCGGGAGGGCCGCAGATACGCAGTATTTT. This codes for CASSLNSGRAADTQYF.

In DNA, the CDR3 is TGTGCCAGCGGGACAGGAAGAGCCTACGAGCAGTACTTC. It yields the protein CASGTGRAYEQYF. The gene calls are TRBV28 and TRBJ2-7; 8 bases are a match to TRBD1. Looked up from germline, CDR1 is MDHEN and CDR2 is SYDVKM. The CDR3 runs to 13 residues. V gave up 8 bases and J gave up 2 bases; unmatched junction bases: 5.